These 3 T cell receptor beta chains originate from one sample sequenced in a study of OX40 agonist ivuxolimab in advanced cancers. TCRdb's table, derived via immunoSEQ multiplex PCR, lists solely in-frame clones and lacks some. The sample lists around 84,000 clones, about 94% seen once, with 9.5% to 11% in the top ten. This material consisted of CD4+ or CD8+ T cells sorted from blood, taken in a trial of the OX40 agonist ivuxolimab. Receptors originate from an adult with an advanced solid tumor such as melanoma, head and neck, liver or kidney cancer.

The genes are TRBV5-8 and TRBJ2-3; possible D gene TRBD2, 6 bases. V was shortened by 5 bases and J by 0 bases, with 13 bases between the two germline ends. Germline CDR1 SGHTS, CDR2 YDEGEE. The CDR3 runs 15 residues. The CDR3, as DNA: TGTGCCAGCAGTGCTGGGACTCGGAGCACAGATACGCAGTATTTT. This translates into CASSAGTRSTDTQYF.

This chain uses TRBV4-1 with TRBJ1-1; TRBD1 matches at 9 bases. The CDR3 is 15 residues long. CDR1 and CDR2 from the germline V gene are MGHRA and YSYEKL. The J segment lost 7 bases and the V segment lost 4 bases, leaving 10 bases of the junction unmatched. CDR3 in amino acids: CASSPWDTGGFEAFF. The CDR3 DNA reads as TGCGCCAGCAGCCCATGGGATACAGGGGGCTTTGAAGCTTTCTTT.

A remark on this clone: One junction end does not reproduce the germline sequence, and a read error may be involved. The chain links TRBV6-5 to TRBJ2-5; D may correspond to TRBD1 or TRBD2 (5 bases each). The germline CDR1 and CDR2 sequences are MNHEY and SVGAGI. This CDR3 is 14 amino acids long. For the CDR3, the DNA is TGTGCCAGCAGTTACTCAGACAGAAAGCGGCGGATGCACTTC. Its translation is CASSYSDRKRRMHF.